What follows are 14 T cell receptor beta chains derived from one specimen sequenced in a study of tumor-infiltrating lymphocytes in primary liver carcinoma (dated by TCRdb to between 2016 and 2019). For sequencing, an Illumina HiSeq 2500 was employed. Starting from 500 to 600 ng total RNA, TCRbeta-specific cDNA was produced by reverse transcription with a constant-region primer and ProtoScript II reverse transcriptase. Construction of the TCRbeta libraries relied on three nested rounds of multiplex PCR, following a slightly modified ARM-PCR procedure. The first two PCR rounds used multiplex TRBV1-TRBV30 forward primers with a Cbeta reverse primer, each for about 9 cycles. TCRdb reprocessed the public reads (quality trimming at Q25 with fastp, clone calling with MiXCR) and kept in-frame beta chains. Entries are consolidated by CDR3 protein sequence, retaining the most common genes and DNA. Here the sample has fewer than 350,000 distinct CDR3 sequences; less than 75% occur a single time. Of the sample, around 9.5% is held by the ten largest clones.

Blood RNA was extracted from unsorted whole blood using TRIzol reagent, and germline DNA was obtained with the DNeasy Blood & Tissue kit. The sequenced sample consisted of peripheral blood. Every receptor here comes from a man aged 35-49 years with primary liver carcinoma and hepatitis B virus infection.

This clonotype was counted between two and nine times. The gene calls are TRBV7-9 and TRBJ2-1; tentative D call: TRBD2 (5 bases). Per the germline V gene, CDR1 is SEHNR and CDR2 is FQNEAQ (reference sequence). This CDR3 spans 13 amino acids. Trimming removed 5 bases from V and 9 bases from J, with 14 bases in between. CDR3 sequence: CASSTSGSSEQFF. In nucleotides, the CDR3 is TGTGCCAGCAGCACGAGCGGATCCAGTGAGCAGTTCTTC.

This clonotype was seen only a few times. A much larger clone lies a single base off, so this may be a read error. The V and J genes are TRBV29-1 and TRBJ2-7; 7 bases fit TRBD1. Germline V gives CDR1 SQVTM, CDR2 ANQGSEA. There are 12 residues in the CDR3. CDR3 amino acids: CGVGGQTYEQYF. CDR3 nucleotides: TGCGGCGTTGGGGGACAGACCTACGAGCAGTACTTC.

Concerning this clonotype itself: The junction departs from germline at one end; a sequencing error may be responsible. The gene calls are TRBV11-3 and TRBJ2-3; TRBD1 aligns across 9 bases. This CDR3 is 15 amino acids long. The germline V gene encodes CDR1 SGHNT and CDR2 YENEEA. CDR3: CAGSPGTGLTDTQYF. CDR3 bases: TGTGCCGGCAGTCCCGGGACAGGGCTCACAGATACGCAGTATTTT.

The sample holds one count of this clonotype. The junction shows a germline mismatch at one end, possibly a read error. This rearrangement joins TRBV5-4 to TRBJ1-6; no clear D. CDR3 length equals 14 residues. Germline CDR1 is SGHNT and CDR2 is YYREEE (reference sequence). The CDR3 DNA follows: TGTGGCAGCAGTCGGGCACCCGATAATTCACCCCTCCACTTT. Translated, it gives CGSSRAPDNSPLHF.

There are a few counts of this clonotype. This chain uses TRBV28 with TRBJ1-5, with a tentative D call TRBD1 (5 bases). This CDR3 is built from 16 residues. From germline, CDR1 is MDHEN and CDR2 SYDVKM. The ends were cut back, 1 base at V and 5 bases at J, with 15 bases in the middle. The CDR3: CASSLLRGDGDQPQHF. The CDR3 DNA reads as TGTGCCAGCAGTTTATTACGGGGGGATGGGGATCAGCCCCAGCATTTT.

Comment on this clonotype: This may arise from a read error, as a much more abundant clone is one base away. The chain recombines TRBV11-1 with TRBJ2-1; D not certain. The CDR3 sequence is 13 residues long. The germline gives CDR1 SGHAT, CDR2 FQDESV (reference sequence). The CDR3 nucleotides are TGTGCCAGCGGCTTAGGGCAGTGGGATGAGCAGTTCTTC. This sequence encodes CASGLGQWDEQFF.

With regard to this clonotype: One base away lies a much larger clone, so this may be a sequencing read error. This rearrangement joins TRBV5-1 to TRBJ2-7; no clear D gene. Germline-derived CDR1 and CDR2 are SGHRS and YFSETQ. The CDR3 spans 13 residues. The CDR3 here is CTSSQGRLGEQYF. The CDR3 nucleotides read TGCACCAGCAGCCAAGGAAGACTGGGCGAGCAGTACTTC.

This clonotype was seen only a few times. Given a much more abundant clone one base away, this may be a read error. The chain uses TRBV6-1 and TRBJ1-5; possible D gene TRBD2, 6 bases. The DNA matches TRBJ2-3 better at its end, which makes the J call doubtful. Looked up from germline, CDR1 is MNHNS and CDR2 is SASEGT. This CDR3 comprises 15 residues. CDR3 nucleotides: TGTGCCAGCAGTCCGGACGGAGGGAGGAATCAGCCCCAGTATTTT. This translates into CASSPDGGRNQPQYF.

The V and J genes are TRBV24-1 and TRBJ2-1, with 8 bases identical to TRBD2. Losses at the gene ends were 5 bases for V and 3 bases for J; bases not matched to a gene: 2. Germline CDR1 reads KGHDR; CDR2 reads SFDVKD. The CDR3 totals 14 residues. This CDR3 is CATSAGLDYNEQFF. CDR3 bases: TGTGCCACCAGTGCGGGACTAGACTACAATGAGCAGTTCTTC.

This chain links TRBV6-2 or TRBV6-3 with TRBJ2-5; D not certain. V lost 6 bases to trimming and J lost 0 bases, with 11 bases between them. The CDR3 totals 14 residues. CDR1 and CDR2 (germline): MNHEY, SVGEGT. The DNA for the CDR3 is TGTGCCAGCAGGGACCGACGGTACCAAGAGACCCAGTACTTC. Translated: CASRDRRYQETQYF.

The chain is built from TRBV28 and TRBJ1-2; D unclear. This CDR3 contains 14 residues. The germline V gene encodes CDR1 MDHEN and CDR2 SYDVKM. V was pared by 1 base and J by 5 bases, with 11 bases between. DNA for the CDR3: TGTGCCAGCAGTTTATCCGGGAGCGGGTATGGCTACACCTTC. Its protein product is CASSLSGSGYGYTF.

As regards this clonotype: Germline and junction disagree at one end, which may indicate a read error. J is TRBJ2-1 and V is TRBV30; 7 nucleotides align to TRBD2. The CDR3 runs to 14 residues. Germline assignment: CDR1 GTSNPN and CDR2 SVGIG (reference sequence). CDR3 coding DNA: TGTGCCTGGAGTGTACTTGCGGGAGAGGGTGAGCACTTCTTC. Residues: CAWSVLAGEGEHFF.

Remarks on this clonotype: An end of the junction differs from the germline gene, which may be a read error. This rearrangement joins TRBV7-9 to TRBJ2-1; the D gene is possibly TRBD1 (6 bases). Germline V lookup: CDR1 SEHNR, CDR2 FQNEAQ (reference sequence). CDR3 length: 15 amino acids. CDR3 nucleotides: TGTGCCAGCAGGATCCGAGGGGGTCCAGGGGATGAGCAGTTTTTC. This gives the protein CASRIRGGPGDEQFF.

With respect to this clonotype: The junction and the germline gene differ at one end; a read error may be behind it. The chain joins TRBV29-1 to TRBJ2-7; D unresolved. The CDR3 extends over 13 amino acids. The germline V gene has CDR1 SQVTM and CDR2 ANQGSEA. CDR3 sequence (DNA): TGCAGCCATCCCCACAGTGAGACCTACGAGAAGTACTTC. Protein product: CSHPHSETYEKYF.